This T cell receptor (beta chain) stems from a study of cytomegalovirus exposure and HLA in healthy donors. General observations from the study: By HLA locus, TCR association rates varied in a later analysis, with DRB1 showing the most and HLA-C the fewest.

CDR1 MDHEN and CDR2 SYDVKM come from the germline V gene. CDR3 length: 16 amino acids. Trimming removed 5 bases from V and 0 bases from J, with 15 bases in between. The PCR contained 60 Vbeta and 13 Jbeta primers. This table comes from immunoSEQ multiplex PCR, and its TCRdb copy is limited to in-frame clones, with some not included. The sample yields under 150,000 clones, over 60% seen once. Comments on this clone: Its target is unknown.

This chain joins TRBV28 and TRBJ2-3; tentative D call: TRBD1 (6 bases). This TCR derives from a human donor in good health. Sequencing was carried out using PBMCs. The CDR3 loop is CASSEIQGSSTDTQYF. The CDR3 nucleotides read TGTGCCAGCAGTGAAATACAGGGATCTAGCACAGATACGCAGTATTTT.